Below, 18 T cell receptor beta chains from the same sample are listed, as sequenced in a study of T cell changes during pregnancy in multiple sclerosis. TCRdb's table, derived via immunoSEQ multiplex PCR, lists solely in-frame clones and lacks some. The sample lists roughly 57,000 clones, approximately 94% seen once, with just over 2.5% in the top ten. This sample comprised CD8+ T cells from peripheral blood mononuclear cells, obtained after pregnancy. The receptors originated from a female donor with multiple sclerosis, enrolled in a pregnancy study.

The CDR3 DNA reads TGTGCCAGCAGCTTCAACGGGTCACCAAATTACGAGCAGTACTTC. Its translation is CASSFNGSPNYEQYF. The chain combines TRBV7-2 with TRBJ2-7; D gene unclear. The V gene lost 3 bases and the J gene lost 4 bases, with 16 bases spanning the gap. The length of the CDR3 is 15 residues. Germline V lookup: CDR1 SGHTA, CDR2 FQGNSA. Full variable domain (rest looked up from reference TRBV7-2 and TRBJ2-7): GAGVSQSPSNKVTEKGKDVELRCDPISGHTALYWYRQSLGQGLEFLIYFQGNSAPDKSGLPSDRFSAERTGGSVSTLTIQRTQQEDSAVYLCASSFNGSPNYEQYFGPGTRLTVT.

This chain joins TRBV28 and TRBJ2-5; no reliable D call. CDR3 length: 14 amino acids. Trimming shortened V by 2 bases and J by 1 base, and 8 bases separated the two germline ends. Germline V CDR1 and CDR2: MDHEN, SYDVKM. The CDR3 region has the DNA TGTGCCAGCAGTTTAGTGACACCCCAAGAGACCCAGTACTTC. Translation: CASSLVTPQETQYF.

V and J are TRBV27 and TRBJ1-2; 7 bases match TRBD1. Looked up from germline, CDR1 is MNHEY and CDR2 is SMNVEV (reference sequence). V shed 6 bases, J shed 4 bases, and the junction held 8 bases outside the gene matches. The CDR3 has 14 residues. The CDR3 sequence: CASSPTGSLYGYTF. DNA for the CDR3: TGTGCCAGCAGCCCGACAGGGAGTCTCTATGGCTACACCTTC.

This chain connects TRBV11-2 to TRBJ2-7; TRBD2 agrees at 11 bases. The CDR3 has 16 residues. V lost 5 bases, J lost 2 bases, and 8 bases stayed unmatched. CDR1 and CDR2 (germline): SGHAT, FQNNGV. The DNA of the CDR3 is TGTGCCAGCAGCACGAGACTAGCGGGGAAGACCTACGAGCAGTACTTC. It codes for CASSTRLAGKTYEQYF.

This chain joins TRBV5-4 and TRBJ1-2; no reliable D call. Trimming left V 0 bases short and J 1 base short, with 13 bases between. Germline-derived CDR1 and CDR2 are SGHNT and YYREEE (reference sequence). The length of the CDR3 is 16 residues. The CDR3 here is CASSLVPGGDNYGYTF. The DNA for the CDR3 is TGTGCCAGCAGCTTGGTTCCGGGAGGCGATAACTATGGCTACACCTTC.

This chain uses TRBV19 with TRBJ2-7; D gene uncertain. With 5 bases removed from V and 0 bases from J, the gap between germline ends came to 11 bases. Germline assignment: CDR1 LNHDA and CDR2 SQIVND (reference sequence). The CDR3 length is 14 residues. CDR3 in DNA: TGTGCCAGTAGTCCTACCACGGGCTCCTACGAGCAGTACTTC. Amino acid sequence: CASSPTTGSYEQYF.

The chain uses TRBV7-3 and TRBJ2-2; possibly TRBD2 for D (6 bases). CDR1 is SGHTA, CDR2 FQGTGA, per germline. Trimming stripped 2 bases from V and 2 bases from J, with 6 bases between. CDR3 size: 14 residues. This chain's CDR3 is CASSLGLNTGELFF. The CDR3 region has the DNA TGTGCCAGCAGCTTAGGACTAAACACCGGGGAGCTGTTTTTT.

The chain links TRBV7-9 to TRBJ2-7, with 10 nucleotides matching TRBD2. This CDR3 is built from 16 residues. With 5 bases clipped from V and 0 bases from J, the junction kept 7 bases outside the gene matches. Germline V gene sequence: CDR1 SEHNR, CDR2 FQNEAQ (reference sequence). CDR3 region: CASSPPLAGVSYEQYF. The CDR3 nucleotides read TGTGCCAGCAGCCCGCCCCTAGCGGGGGTCTCCTACGAGCAGTACTTC.

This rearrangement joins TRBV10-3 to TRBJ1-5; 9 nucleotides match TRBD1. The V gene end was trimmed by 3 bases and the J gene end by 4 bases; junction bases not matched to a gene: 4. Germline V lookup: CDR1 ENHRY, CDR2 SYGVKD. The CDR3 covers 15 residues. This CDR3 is CAISDTGTGNQPQHF. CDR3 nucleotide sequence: TGTGCCATCAGTGACACCGGGACAGGGAATCAGCCCCAGCATTTT.

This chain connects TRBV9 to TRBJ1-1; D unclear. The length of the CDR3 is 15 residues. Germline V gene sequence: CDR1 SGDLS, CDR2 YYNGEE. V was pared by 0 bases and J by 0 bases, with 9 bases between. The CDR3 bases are TGTGCCAGCAGCGTAGCTGCAGGCGTGAACACTGAAGCTTTCTTT. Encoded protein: CASSVAAGVNTEAFF.

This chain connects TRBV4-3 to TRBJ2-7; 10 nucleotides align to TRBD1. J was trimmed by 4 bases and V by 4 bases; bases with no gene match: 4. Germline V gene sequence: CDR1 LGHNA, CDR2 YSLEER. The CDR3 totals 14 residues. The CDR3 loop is CASSPGTGEYEQYF. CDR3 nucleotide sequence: TGCGCCAGCAGCCCCGGGACAGGGGAATACGAGCAGTACTTC.

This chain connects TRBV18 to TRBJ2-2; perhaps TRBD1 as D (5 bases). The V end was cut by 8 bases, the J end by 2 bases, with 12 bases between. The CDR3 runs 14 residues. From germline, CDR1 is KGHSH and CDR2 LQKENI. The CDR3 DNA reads TGTGCCAGCGCGCCAGACAGTAACACCGGGGAGCTGTTTTTT. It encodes CASAPDSNTGELFF.

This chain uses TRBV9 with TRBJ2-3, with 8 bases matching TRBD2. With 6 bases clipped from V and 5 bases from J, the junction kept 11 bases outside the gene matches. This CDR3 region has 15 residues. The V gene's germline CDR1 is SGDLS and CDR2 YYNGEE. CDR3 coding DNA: TGTGCCAGCACCTTGGGGGGTCTAGCGGGAGATACGCAGTATTTT. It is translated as CASTLGGLAGDTQYF.

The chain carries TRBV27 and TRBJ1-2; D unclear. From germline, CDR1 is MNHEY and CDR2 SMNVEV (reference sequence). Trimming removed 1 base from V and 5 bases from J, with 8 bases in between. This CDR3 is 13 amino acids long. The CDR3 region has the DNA TGTGCCAGCAGTTTATATTCGGGGTATGGCTACACCTTC. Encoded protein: CASSLYSGYGYTF.

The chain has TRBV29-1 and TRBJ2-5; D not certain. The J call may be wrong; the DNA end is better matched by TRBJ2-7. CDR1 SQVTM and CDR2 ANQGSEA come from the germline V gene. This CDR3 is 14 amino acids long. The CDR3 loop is CSVEGQDDSYEQYF. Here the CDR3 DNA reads TGCAGCGTTGAAGGCCAGGATGATTCCTACGAGCAGTACTTC.

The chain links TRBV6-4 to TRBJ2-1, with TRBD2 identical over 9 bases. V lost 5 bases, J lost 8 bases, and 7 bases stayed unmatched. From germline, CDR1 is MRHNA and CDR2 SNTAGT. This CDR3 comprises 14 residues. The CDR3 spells CASSRTSEAHEQFF. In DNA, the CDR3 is TGTGCCAGCAGTAGGACTAGCGAGGCCCATGAGCAGTTCTTC.

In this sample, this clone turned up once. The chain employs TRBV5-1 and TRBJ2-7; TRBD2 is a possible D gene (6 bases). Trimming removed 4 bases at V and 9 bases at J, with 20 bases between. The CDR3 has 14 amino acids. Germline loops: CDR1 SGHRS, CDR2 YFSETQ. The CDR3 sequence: CASSDRTWGEGQYF. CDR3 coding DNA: TGCGCCAGCAGCGACCGGACTTGGGGGGAAGGGCAGTACTTC.

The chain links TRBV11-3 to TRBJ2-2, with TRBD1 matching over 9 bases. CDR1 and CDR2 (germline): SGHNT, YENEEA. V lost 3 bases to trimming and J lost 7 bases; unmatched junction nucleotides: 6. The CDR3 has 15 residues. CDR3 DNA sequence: TGTGCCAGCAGCTTCGGACAGGGGCTCGGCGGGGAGCTGTTTTTT. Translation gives CASSFGQGLGGELFF.